Listed here are 32 T cell receptor beta chains from one sample, sequenced in a study of regulatory T cells in long-lasting Graves disease. Time point specified: newly diagnosed GD, antithyroid drugs for less than 3 months. PBMC-extracted RNA yielded the TCR library. Libraries of TCR beta came from iRepertoire HTBI primers plus Arm-PCR of CDR3 regions. TCRdb independently ran MiXCR on the multiplex PCR reads; one entry per CDR3 protein. The sample consists of 600,000 to 650,000 distinct CDR3 sequences, roughly 16% of them appearing once. This sample was also put to use in a study of T cells in Graves' hyperthyroidism and ophthalmopathy.

Material: peripheral blood mononuclear cells (PBMCs), obtained at new diagnosis, from a patient treated with antithyroid drugs. These receptors all stem from a woman under 40 with Graves disease.

This clonotype turned up a few times. The V call is TRBV5-1, the J call TRBJ1-3, with D perhaps TRBD1 (6 bases). This CDR3 contains 16 residues. The germline V gene encodes CDR1 SGHRS and CDR2 YFSETQ. The ends were cut back, 0 bases at V and 4 bases at J, with 14 bases in the middle. CDR3: CASSLVSGAQGNTIYF. CDR3 coding DNA: TGCGCCAGCAGCTTGGTATCAGGGGCGCAAGGAAACACCATATATTTT.

Comment on this clonotype: A read error may produce the germline difference seen at one junction end. The chain links TRBV28 to TRBJ1-5; no clear D. CDR1 and CDR2 from the germline V gene are MDHEN and SYDVKM. The CDR3 contains 13 residues. The CDR3 loop reads CASTNNARQPRHF. The DNA for the CDR3 is TGTGCCAGCACTAATAACGCCCGGCAGCCCCGGCATTTT.

A remark on this clonotype: A clone one base away is much larger, so this may be a read error. CDR3 loop: CASSFDQGETRYF. CDR3 DNA sequence: TGTGCCAGCAGCTTTGACCAAGGAGAGACCCGGTACTTC. The chain combines TRBV7-2 with TRBJ2-5; no firm D call. Germline V CDR1 and CDR2: SGHTA, FQGNSA. The CDR3 has 13 residues.

The table lists this clonotype with a few counts. The chain carries TRBV9 and TRBJ2-5; 7 positions agree with TRBD2. CDR1 is SGDLS, CDR2 YYNGEE, per germline. The CDR3 is made up of 17 amino acids. With V trimmed by 4 bases and J by 5 bases, 17 bases remained unmatched. The CDR3 coding sequence is TGTGCCAGCAGCCCAAGGGAGGGACTGATAAGACTGGAGACCCAGTACTTC. It yields the protein CASSPREGLIRLETQYF.

This clonotype was counted only a few times. The rearrangement links TRBV20-1 to TRBJ2-4; the D gene is possibly TRBD2 (6 bases). This CDR3 spans 16 amino acids. Trimming removed 1 base at V and 0 bases at J, with 13 bases between. From germline, CDR1 is DFQATT and CDR2 SNEGSKA (reference sequence). Here the CDR3 DNA reads TGCAGTGCTAGAGGTGCTCTAGCGCGAGCCAAAAACATTCAGTACTTC. Its protein is CSARGALARAKNIQYF.

The J gene is TRBJ1-5, the V gene TRBV30; 9 bases line up with TRBD1. The V gene end was trimmed by 4 bases and the J gene end by 7 bases; junction bases not matched to a gene: 8. Germline lookup yields CDR1 GTSNPN and CDR2 SVGIG (reference sequence). This CDR3 spans 14 amino acids. The CDR3 sequence: CAWKPQGAQQPQHF. DNA of the CDR3: TGTGCCTGGAAACCACAGGGGGCTCAGCAGCCCCAGCATTTT.

To note about this clonotype: Germline and junction disagree at one end, which may indicate a read error. CDR3 coding DNA: TGTGCCAGCAGCTTATTGGCGGACTCTGGAAGCACCATATATTTT. Translated, it gives CASSLLADSGSTIYF. The chain links TRBV5-5 to TRBJ1-3; no reliable D call. The CDR3 consists of 15 residues. CDR1 is SGHKS, CDR2 YYEKEE, per germline (reference sequence).

In its sample, this clonotype was seen many times. This chain connects TRBV12-5 to TRBJ2-3; maybe TRBD2 (5 bases). Trimming cost V 2 bases and J 2 bases, with 8 bases left between them. Looked up from germline, CDR1 is LGHNT and CDR2 is FRNRAP. This CDR3 spans 14 amino acids. CDR3 in DNA: TGTGCTAGTGGTTTGCCGGACTCCACAGATACGCAGTATTTT. Translating it yields CASGLPDSTDTQYF.

This chain links TRBV29-1 with TRBJ2-1; no firm D call. The germline V gene encodes CDR1 SQVTM and CDR2 ANQGSEA. Trimming took 5 bases from V and 10 from J, leaving 15 bases between them. The CDR3 length is 12 residues. The CDR3 loop reads CSVSAPRGEQFF. The DNA for the CDR3 is TGCAGCGTTTCCGCACCGCGAGGAGAGCAGTTCTTC.

This rearrangement joins TRBV18 to TRBJ1-5, with 8 bases matching TRBD1. The CDR3 covers 14 residues. Germline CDR1 and CDR2: KGHSH and LQKENI. J lost 5 bases, V lost 2 bases, and 2 bases had no gene match. The CDR3 reads CASSPGQGYQPQHF. As DNA, the CDR3 is TGTGCCAGCTCACCAGGACAGGGTTATCAGCCCCAGCATTTT.

This clonotype has ten or more counts. The rearrangement joins TRBV28 to TRBJ1-5; weak D call: TRBD1 (5 bases). V was clipped by 5 bases and J by 5 bases, with 16 bases between them. The CDR3 is 15 amino acids. Germline values: CDR1 MDHEN, CDR2 SYDVKM. CDR3 amino acids: CASSPLGQPDQPQHF. In nucleotides, the CDR3 is TGTGCCAGCAGTCCCCTGGGGCAGCCTGATCAGCCCCAGCATTTT.

This clonotype showed up just a few times. The chain has TRBV20-1 and TRBJ1-2; 7 nucleotides line up with TRBD1. This CDR3 comprises 16 residues. The ends lost 0 bases at V and 4 bases at J; junction bases unmatched: 11. Germline-derived CDR1 and CDR2 are DFQATT and SNEGSKA (reference sequence). CDR3 DNA: TGCAGTGCTAGAGATTCCCTGAGGGGACAGCTCTATGGCTACACCTTC. Its translation: CSARDSLRGQLYGYTF.

Remarks on this clonotype: An end of the junction does not agree with germline; a read error may underlie this. The chain couples TRBV7-3 to TRBJ1-5; a weak D match, TRBD1 (6 bases). The CDR3 extends over 14 amino acids. Per the germline V gene, CDR1 is SGHTA and CDR2 is FQGTGA. CDR3 DNA sequence: TGCGCCAGCAGCCAATCAGGGGTAAATCAGCCCCAGCATTTT. This encodes CASSQSGVNQPQHF.

This clonotype was recorded a few times. The chain links TRBV6-2 or TRBV6-3 to TRBJ1-5, with 9 nucleotides matching TRBD1. This CDR3 spans 16 amino acids. J lost 7 bases, V lost 6 bases, and 13 bases had no gene match. The V gene's germline CDR1 is MNHEY and CDR2 SVGEGT. The CDR3 protein is CASSPDRGRAGQPQHF. For the CDR3, the DNA is TGTGCCAGCAGCCCCGACAGGGGGAGGGCCGGCCAGCCCCAGCATTTT.

This clonotype was recorded at least ten times. This rearrangement joins TRBV20-1 to TRBJ2-3, with 8 bases matching TRBD2. CDR1 is DFQATT, CDR2 SNEGSKA, per germline (reference sequence). J lost 4 bases, V lost 6 bases, and 18 bases had no gene match. The CDR3 is 17 amino acids. In DNA, the CDR3 is TGCAGTGCGGGCCCTCAACCACGGGAGGGCCATGCAGATACGCAGTATTTT. Its translation: CSAGPQPREGHADTQYF.

The V call is TRBV5-6, the J call TRBJ1-6; D is unclear. CDR3 size: 15 residues. V was trimmed by 3 bases and J by 10 bases, leaving 17 bases between them. From germline, CDR1 is SGHDT and CDR2 YYEEEE. CDR3 in DNA: TGTGCCAGCAGCTGGGGAGTTAATTCGGGATCACCCCTCCACTTT. As protein: CASSWGVNSGSPLHF.

This clonotype showed up many times. The DNA for the CDR3 is TGTGCCAGCAGCTTAAACGTAGCGGGAAGGGTTGGAGATACGCAGTATTTT. It codes for CASSLNVAGRVGDTQYF. The V and J genes are TRBV7-3 and TRBJ2-3; 8 positions match TRBD2. Per the germline V gene, CDR1 is SGHTA and CDR2 is FQGTGA. The CDR3 consists of 17 residues. Unmatched junction bases numbered 11, after V lost 1 base and J lost 5 bases.

The sample holds many counts of this clonotype. This chain links TRBV19 with TRBJ1-5, with D hard to call. This CDR3 spans 13 amino acids. The germline V gene has CDR1 LNHDA and CDR2 SQIVND (reference sequence). Trimming pared 5 bases from V and 3 bases from J, leaving 8 bases between. In nucleotides, the CDR3 is TGTGCCAGTAGTCGGGGAGACAATCAGCCCCAGCATTTT. Its translation: CASSRGDNQPQHF.

This clonotype was seen ten or more times. The chain carries TRBV6-2 or TRBV6-3 and TRBJ1-1; tentative D call: TRBD1 (6 bases). The CDR3 runs 14 residues. Trimming shortened V by 8 bases and J by 5 bases, and 18 bases separated the two germline ends. Germline-derived CDR1 and CDR2 are MNHEY and SVGEGT. In DNA, the CDR3 is TGTGCCAGCCGTGATTTCTCAGGGGCTACTGAAGCTTTCTTT. It codes for CASRDFSGATEAFF.

This clonotype was counted at least ten times. The rearrangement joins TRBV30 to TRBJ1-1; perhaps TRBD1 as D (5 bases). Trimming left V 3 bases short and J 3 bases short, with 14 bases between. Germline values: CDR1 GTSNPN, CDR2 SVGIG (reference sequence). This CDR3 is 14 amino acids long. Here the CDR3 DNA reads TGTGCCTGGAGCCGGATTGGGGGAGACACTGAAGCTTTCTTT. It translates to CAWSRIGGDTEAFF.

As concerns this clonotype: Possible read error: a much larger clone is one base away. This chain uses TRBV6-4 with TRBJ2-3, with a possible D match to TRBD2 (6 bases). Trimming took 3 bases from V and 2 from J, leaving 6 bases between them. The CDR3 sequence is 13 residues long. Germline CDR1 reads MRHNA; CDR2 reads SNTAGT. This CDR3 reads CASSEDYTDTQYF. CDR3 coding DNA: TGTGCCAGCAGTGAGGACTACACAGATACGCAGTATTTT.

The rearrangement uses TRBV5-1 and TRBJ2-7, with TRBD1 identical over 9 bases. Germline-derived CDR1 and CDR2 are SGHRS and YFSETQ. V dropped 4 bases and J dropped 1; count of bases not matched to a gene: 6. The CDR3 runs 15 residues. The CDR3 region has the DNA TGCGCCAGCAGCCTCCGGGACAGGGAATCCTACGAGCAGTACTTC. Protein sequence: CASSLRDRESYEQYF. The whole variable domain, remainder taken from reference TRBV5-1 and TRBJ2-7, is KAGVTQTPRYLIKTRGQQVTLSCSPISGHRSVSWYQQTPGQGLQFLFEYFSETQRNKGNFPGRFSGRQFSNSRSEMNVSTLELGDSALYLCASSLRDRESYEQYFGPGTRLTVT.

This clonotype has at least ten counts. This CDR3 reads CASSLDGGAKRDEQFF. The CDR3 DNA sequence: TGCGCCAGCAGCTTGGACGGCGGAGCGAAAAGGGATGAGCAGTTCTTC. The rearrangement joins TRBV5-1 to TRBJ2-1; D ambiguous. CDR1 SGHRS and CDR2 YFSETQ come from the germline V gene. The CDR3 runs 16 residues. V was clipped by 0 bases and J by 8 bases, with 18 bases between them.

This clonotype was counted at least ten times. V gene TRBV6-5 combines with J gene TRBJ2-2; D is unclear. The length of the CDR3 is 16 residues. V lost 0 bases, J lost 3 bases, and 11 bases lay in between. Per germline, CDR1 MNHEY and CDR2 SVGAGI. Here the CDR3 reads CASSYSIPRDTGELFF. CDR3 nucleotides: TGTGCCAGCAGTTACTCGATCCCCCGGGACACCGGGGAGCTGTTTTTT.

In this sample, this clonotype turned up many times. V and J are TRBV2 and TRBJ1-5; D gene ambiguous. The length of the CDR3 is 14 residues. Germline V gene sequence: CDR1 SNHLY, CDR2 FYNNEI. V was cut by 2 bases and J by 5 bases, with 10 bases left in between. As DNA, the CDR3 is TGTGCCAGCAGTGAAAATTCGTTTTATCAGCCCCAGCATTTT. Encoded protein: CASSENSFYQPQHF.

Worth noting for this clonotype: Because the CDR3 is missing its conserved closing phenylalanine or tryptophan, this is likely a read error. J is TRBJ1-1 and V is TRBV12-3 or TRBV12-4; 8 bases line up with TRBD1. CDR3 length equals 13 residues. V lost 6 bases to trimming and J lost 8 bases; unmatched junction nucleotides: 8. CDR3 sequence: CASRMSRDREAFS. DNA for the CDR3: TGTGCCAGCAGGATGAGTAGGGACAGGGAAGCTTTCTCT.

The gene calls are TRBV9 and TRBJ1-1; D not resolved. This CDR3 is 15 amino acids long. V was cut by 3 bases and J by 4 bases, with 16 bases left in between. Germline V gene lookup returns CDR1 SGDLS and CDR2 YYNGEE. Here the CDR3 reads CASSALFAGPTEAFF. For the CDR3, the DNA is TGTGCCAGCAGCGCTCTGTTTGCGGGTCCCACTGAAGCTTTCTTT. Together with reference TRBV9 and TRBJ1-1, the CDR3 gives the full variable domain: DSGVTQTPKHLITATGQRVTLRCSPRSGDLSVYWYQQSLDQGLQFLIQYYNGEERAKGNILERFSAQQFPDLHSELNLSSLELGDSALYFCASSALFAGPTEAFFGQGTRLTVV.

This clonotype has a count of ten or more. V is TRBV7-2 and J is TRBJ2-7; TRBD1 agrees at 7 bases. The CDR3 consists of 14 residues. Germline V gives CDR1 SGHTA, CDR2 FQGNSA. V shed 5 bases, J shed 2 bases, and the junction held 6 bases outside the gene matches. The CDR3 nucleotides read TGTGCCAGCAGCCAAGGTGGGACAGCCTACGAGCAGTACTTC. It codes for CASSQGGTAYEQYF.

This clonotype appeared a few times. The J gene is TRBJ2-3, the V gene TRBV3-1; 7 bases align to TRBD2. J was trimmed by 0 bases and V by 6 bases; bases with no gene match: 9. The length of the CDR3 is 16 residues. Germline V lookup: CDR1 LGHDT, CDR2 YNNKEL (reference sequence). DNA for the CDR3: TGTGCCAGCAGAAACCGGGCTAGCGGAAGCACAGATACGCAGTATTTT. As protein: CASRNRASGSTDTQYF.

This clonotype was observed many times. The V call is TRBV28, the J call TRBJ2-1, with 10 bases aligning to TRBD2. The ends lost 11 bases at V and 8 bases at J; junction bases unmatched: 15. Germline lookup yields CDR1 MDHEN and CDR2 SYDVKM. The CDR3 length is 15 residues. In nucleotides, the CDR3 is TGTGCCGTACGGGCCCCAGCGGGAGGGCCCGATGAGCAGTTCTTC. It codes for CAVRAPAGGPDEQFF.

In its sample, this clonotype was seen many times. V usage is TRBV7-9 and J usage is TRBJ2-5; possible D gene TRBD2, 6 bases. Germline CDR1 and CDR2: SEHNR and FQNEAQ (reference sequence). The CDR3 sequence is 17 residues long. V gave up 4 bases and J gave up 2 bases, with 20 bases separating them. CDR3 sequence (DNA): TGTGCCAGCAGCTCACGCCCTGGGGGACTTGTACAAGAGACCCAGTACTTC. This translates into CASSSRPGGLVQETQYF.

This clonotype was picked up many times. The rearrangement uses TRBV3-1 and TRBJ2-2, with D tentatively TRBD1 (6 bases). Deletions cut 1 base from V and 0 bases from J, with 6 bases between. The CDR3 is 15 residues long. From germline, CDR1 is LGHDT and CDR2 YNNKEL (reference sequence). CDR3 bases: TGTGCCAGCAGCCAAGGGACAGCGAACACCGGGGAGCTGTTTTTT. It yields the protein CASSQGTANTGELFF.